This T cell receptor (beta chain) came from a study of CD8 T cells in ankylosing spondylitis. Whole-study results and caveats: CD8+ cells made up the disease-linked clones, which were relatively rare in peripheral blood. It appeared that ankylosing spondylitis blood was characterized by a TCR beta motif of about 8 highly homologous variants.

Details on this clonotype: Its cognate antigen is unknown.

Via MiXCR, TCRdb re-called the 5' RACE reads, giving one row per CDR3 protein. The sample lists 200,000 to 250,000 distinct CDR3 sequences; around 18% were seen once. Germline V gene lookup returns CDR1 GTSNPN and CDR2 SVGIG (reference sequence). The CDR3 loop spans 15 amino acids. V shed 4 bases and J 2 bases; nucleotides not matched to a gene: 7. The J gene is TRBJ2-3, the V gene TRBV30, with 9 positions matching TRBD2. The receptor was derived from a male donor with ankylosing spondylitis. Sequencing used blood, either unsorted or a sorted T cell fraction (not recorded which). The CDR3 DNA follows: TGTGCCTGGAACCCGGGACTAGCTTCCACAGATACGCAGTATTTT. Translation gives CAWNPGLASTDTQYF.